The rows below give T cell receptor beta chains drawn from one sample of a study of T cell changes during pregnancy in multiple sclerosis. Profiled with immunoSEQ multiplex PCR; TCRdb holds only in-frame clones, not every one. The sample includes 55,000 to 70,000 clones, about 91% of them seen just once. The sample here was peripheral blood, taken in the second trimester of pregnancy. These receptor sequences come from a female donor in good health, enrolled as a control in a pregnancy study. Both conserved end residues are part of each CDR3. D genes are given only for firm matches.

D gene	V gene	J gene	CDR3 protein
NA	TRBV25-1	TRBJ2-7	CASSEYYSTYEQYF
NA	TRBV7-9	TRBJ2-5	CASSSEETQYF
TRBD2	TRBV5-1	TRBJ2-3	CASSWEERGGRTDTQYF
NA	TRBV4-1	TRBJ2-7	CASSKAESYEQYF
TRBD1	TRBV13	TRBJ1-4	CASRFGQESTNEKLFF
TRBD1	TRBV25-1	TRBJ2-6	CASSESGTGISGANVLTF
TRBD2	TRBV28	TRBJ2-5	CASSSYHSDGRGETQYF
TRBD1	TRBV10-3	TRBJ1-2	CAISKDRDGYTF
NA	TRBV5-1	TRBJ2-5	CASSLGRGPGETQYF
NA	TRBV7-9	TRBJ1-2	CASSGGVGANYGYTF
TRBD1	TRBV30	TRBJ2-7	CAWSPQGDYEQYF